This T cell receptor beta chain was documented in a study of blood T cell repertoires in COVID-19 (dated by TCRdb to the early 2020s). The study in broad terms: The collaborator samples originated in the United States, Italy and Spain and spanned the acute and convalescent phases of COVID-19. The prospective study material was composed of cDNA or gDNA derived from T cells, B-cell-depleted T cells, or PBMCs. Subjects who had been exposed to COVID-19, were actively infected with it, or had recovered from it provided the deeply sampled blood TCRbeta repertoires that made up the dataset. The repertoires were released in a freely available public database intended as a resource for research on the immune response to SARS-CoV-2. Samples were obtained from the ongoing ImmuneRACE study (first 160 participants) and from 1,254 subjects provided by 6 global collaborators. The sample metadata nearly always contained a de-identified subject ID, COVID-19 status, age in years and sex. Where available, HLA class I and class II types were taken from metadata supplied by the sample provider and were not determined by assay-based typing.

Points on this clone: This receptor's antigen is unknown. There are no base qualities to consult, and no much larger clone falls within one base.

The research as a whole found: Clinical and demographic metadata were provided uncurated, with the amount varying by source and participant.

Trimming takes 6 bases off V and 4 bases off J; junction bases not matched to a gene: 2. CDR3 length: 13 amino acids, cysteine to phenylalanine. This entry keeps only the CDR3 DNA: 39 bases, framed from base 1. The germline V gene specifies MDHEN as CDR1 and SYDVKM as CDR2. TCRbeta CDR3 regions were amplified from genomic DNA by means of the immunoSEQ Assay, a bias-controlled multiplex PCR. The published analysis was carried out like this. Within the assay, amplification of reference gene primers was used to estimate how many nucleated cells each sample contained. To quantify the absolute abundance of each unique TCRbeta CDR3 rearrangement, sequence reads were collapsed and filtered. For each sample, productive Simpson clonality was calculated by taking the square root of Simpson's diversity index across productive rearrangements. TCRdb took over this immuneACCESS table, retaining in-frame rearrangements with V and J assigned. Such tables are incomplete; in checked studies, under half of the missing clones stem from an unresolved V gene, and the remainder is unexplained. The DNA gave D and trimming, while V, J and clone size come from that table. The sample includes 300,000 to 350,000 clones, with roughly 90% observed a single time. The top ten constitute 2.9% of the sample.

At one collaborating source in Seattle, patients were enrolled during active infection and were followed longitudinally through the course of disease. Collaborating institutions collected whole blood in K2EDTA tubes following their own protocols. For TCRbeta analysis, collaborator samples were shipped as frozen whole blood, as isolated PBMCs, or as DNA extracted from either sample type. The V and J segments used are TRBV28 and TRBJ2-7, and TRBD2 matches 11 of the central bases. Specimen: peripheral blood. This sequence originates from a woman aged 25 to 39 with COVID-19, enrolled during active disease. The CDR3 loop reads CASSASGRYEQYF. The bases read TGTGCCAGCAGCGCTAGCGGGAGGTACGAGCAGTACTTC.